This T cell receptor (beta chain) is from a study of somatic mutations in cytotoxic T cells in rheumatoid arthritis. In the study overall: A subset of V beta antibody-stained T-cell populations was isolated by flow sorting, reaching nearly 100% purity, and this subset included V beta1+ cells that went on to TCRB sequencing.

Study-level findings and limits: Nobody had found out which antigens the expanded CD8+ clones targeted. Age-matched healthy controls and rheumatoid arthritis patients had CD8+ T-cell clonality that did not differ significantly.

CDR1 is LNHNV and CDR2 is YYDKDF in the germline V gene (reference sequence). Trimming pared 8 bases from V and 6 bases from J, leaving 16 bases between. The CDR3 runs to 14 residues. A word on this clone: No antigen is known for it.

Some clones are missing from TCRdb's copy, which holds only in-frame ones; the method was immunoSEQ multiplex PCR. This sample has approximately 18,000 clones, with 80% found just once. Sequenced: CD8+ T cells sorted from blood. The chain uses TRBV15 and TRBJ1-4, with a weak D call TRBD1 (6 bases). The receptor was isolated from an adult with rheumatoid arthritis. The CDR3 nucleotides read TGTGCCACCGAGGAGGCAGGGGCTTATGAAAAACTGTTTTTT. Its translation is CATEEAGAYEKLFF. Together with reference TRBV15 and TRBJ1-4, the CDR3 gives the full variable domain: DAMVIQNPRYQVTQFGKPVTLSCSQTLNHNVMYWYQQKSSQAPKLLFHYYDKDFNNEADTPDNFQSRRPNTSFCFLDIRSPGLGDTAMYLCATEEAGAYEKLFFGSGTQLSVL.